This entry lists 22 T cell receptor beta chains sequenced from one sample in a study of identifying expanded T cells in peripheral blood. Sequenced by immunoSEQ multiplex PCR; TCRdb stores in-frame clones only, minus some. The sample records more than 80,000 clones, about nine tenths being singletons. Sequencing was carried out using blood. The receptors were sampled from a person aged 18 to 70 in good health.

Details on this clone: Distinct nucleotide sequences in the sample also encode this CDR3. The chain has TRBV5-1 and TRBJ1-1; D is undetermined. Germline assignment: CDR1 SGHRS and CDR2 YFSETQ. This CDR3 has 13 amino acids. V dropped 0 bases and J dropped 1 base, with 4 bases sitting between them. The CDR3 loop reads CASSLGGNTEAFF. The CDR3 coding sequence is TGCGCCAGCAGCTTGGGCGGGAACACTGAAGCTTTCTTT.

In its sample, this clone was seen a few times. The chain recombines TRBV4-1 with TRBJ2-7; 7 positions agree with TRBD2. V dropped 1 base and J dropped 6; count of bases not matched to a gene: 9. Germline CDR1 is MGHRA and CDR2 is YSYEKL. The CDR3 runs to 15 residues. CDR3 loop: CASSQGVTSNSEQYF. In DNA, the CDR3 is TGCGCCAGCAGCCAAGGGGTGACTAGCAATTCCGAGCAGTACTTC.

The J gene is TRBJ2-1, the V gene TRBV28; no clear D. Germline lookup yields CDR1 MDHEN and CDR2 SYDVKM. V gave up 5 bases and J gave up 3 bases, with 2 bases separating them. The CDR3 is 11 residues long. The CDR3 loop is CASSDYNEQFF. The CDR3 DNA reads as TGTGCCAGCAGTGACTACAATGAGCAGTTCTTC. The complete variable domain, with remaining parts taken from reference TRBV28 and TRBJ2-1, reads DVKVTQSSRYLVKRTGEKVFLECVQDMDHENMFWYRQDPGLGLRLIYFSYDVKMKEKGDIPEGYSVSREKKERFSLILESASTNQTSMYLCASSDYNEQFFGPGTRLTVL.

The chain links TRBV29-1 to TRBJ2-1; D may match TRBD1 or TRBD2 (5 bases each). The V end lost 4 bases, the J end lost 4 bases, and 17 bases lay between the germline ends. Germline V gene lookup returns CDR1 SQVTM and CDR2 ANQGSEA. The CDR3 length is 15 residues. CDR3 in amino acids: CSVGGDEVVYNEQFF. CDR3 DNA sequence: TGCAGCGTTGGTGGGGACGAGGTTGTTTACAATGAGCAGTTCTTC.

This sequence joins TRBV2 and TRBJ2-5, with D hard to call. The CDR3 runs to 11 residues. Germline V gene sequence: CDR1 SNHLY, CDR2 FYNNEI. The V gene lost 2 bases and the J gene lost 13 bases, with 11 bases spanning the gap. The CDR3 sequence: CASSELLLPYF. DNA of the CDR3: TGTGCCAGCAGTGAACTTCTGCTTCCGTACTTC. Complete variable domain (other parts from reference TRBV2 and TRBJ2-5): EPEVTQTPSHQVTQMGQEVILRCVPISNHLYFYWYRQILGQKVEFLVSFYNNEISEKSEIFDDQFSVERPDGSNFTLKIRSTKLEDSAMYFCASSELLLPYFGPGTRLLVL.

V and J are TRBV30 and TRBJ2-7, with D possibly being TRBD1 or TRBD2 (5 bases each). Trimming removed 2 bases at V and 1 base at J, with 9 bases between. Germline CDR1 and CDR2: GTSNPN and SVGIG (reference sequence). The CDR3 extends over 13 amino acids. This chain's CDR3 is CAWSWDRSYEQYF. In DNA, the CDR3 is TGTGCCTGGAGTTGGGACCGATCCTACGAGCAGTACTTC.

The chain joins TRBV7-2 to TRBJ1-2, with D perhaps TRBD1 (6 bases). The V end lost 5 bases, the J end lost 1 base, and 17 bases lay between the germline ends. The CDR3 is 16 residues long. CDR1 is SGHTA and CDR2 is FQGNSA in the germline V gene. The CDR3 nucleotides read TGTGCCAGCAGCCCAGGCGGGGGCAGAATTAACTATGGCTACACCTTC. As protein: CASSPGGGRINYGYTF.

This chain uses TRBV6-4 with TRBJ2-7, with 14 bases that match TRBD2. V dropped 2 bases and J dropped 6; count of bases not matched to a gene: 0. This CDR3 spans 14 amino acids. Germline V gene sequence: CDR1 MRHNA, CDR2 SNTAGT. The CDR3 region is CASSDGTSGGEQYF. The CDR3 DNA reads TGTGCCAGCAGTGACGGGACTAGCGGGGGCGAGCAGTACTTC.

The chain employs TRBV6-5 and TRBJ1-2; D ambiguous. Germline V CDR1 and CDR2: MNHEY, SVGAGI. CDR3 length: 13 residues. With 5 bases removed from V and 5 bases from J, the gap between germline ends came to 12 bases. CDR3 amino acids: CASSRNEAYGYTF. The CDR3 nucleotides read TGTGCCAGCAGTCGGAACGAGGCTTATGGCTACACCTTC.

The gene calls are TRBV6-4 and TRBJ2-2; TRBD2 is a possible D gene (5 bases). Trimming took 3 bases from V and 3 from J, leaving 11 bases between them. The CDR3 is 15 residues long. CDR1 is MRHNA and CDR2 is SNTAGT in the germline V gene. CDR3 coding DNA: TGTGCCAGCAGTGAAAGCGGATCCCACACCGGGGAGCTGTTTTTT. Translating it yields CASSESGSHTGELFF.

The chain couples TRBV29-1 to TRBJ2-1, with 10 nucleotides matching TRBD2. From germline, CDR1 is SQVTM and CDR2 ANQGSEA. The CDR3 extends over 14 amino acids. V was pared by 3 bases and J by 4 bases, with 3 bases of the junction left unmatched. CDR3 DNA sequence: TGCAGCGTTGATACTAGCGGGACTTACAATGAGCAGTTCTTC. Translation: CSVDTSGTYNEQFF.

This rearrangement joins TRBV4-1 to TRBJ2-7; D is possibly TRBD2 (6 bases). This CDR3 has 14 residues. Trimming took off 6 bases at V and 2 bases at J, with 14 bases between the two ends. Germline lookup yields CDR1 MGHRA and CDR2 YSYEKL. This CDR3 is CASSLRSGPYEQYF. In DNA form, the CDR3 reads TGCGCCAGCAGTCTCAGGAGCGGGCCCTACGAGCAGTACTTC.

The chain employs TRBV11-2 and TRBJ1-5; 10 bases align to TRBD1. J gave up 5 bases and V 2 bases, and 3 bases lay outside the gene matches. The CDR3 totals 15 residues. Germline-derived CDR1 and CDR2 are SGHAT and FQNNGV. Here the CDR3 DNA reads TGTGCCAGCAGCTTATCCGGGACAGGGGATCAGCCCCAGCATTTT. Protein sequence: CASSLSGTGDQPQHF.

The chain recombines TRBV30 with TRBJ1-6; D remains ambiguous. There are 13 residues in the CDR3. CDR1 and CDR2 (germline): GTSNPN, SVGIG (reference sequence). V dropped 2 bases and J dropped 7 bases, with 9 bases sitting between them. CDR3 in amino acids: CAWSPQLNSPLHF. In DNA, the CDR3 is TGTGCCTGGAGTCCTCAACTAAATTCACCCCTCCACTTT.

The rearrangement links TRBV29-1 to TRBJ2-6; 8 bases fit TRBD2. The CDR3 is 15 amino acids. From germline, CDR1 is SQVTM and CDR2 ANQGSEA. Unmatched junction bases numbered 5, after V lost 3 bases and J lost 4 bases. The DNA for the CDR3 is TGCAGCGTTGAGACGGGGGGGTCAGGGGCCAACGTCCTGACTTTC. It yields the protein CSVETGGSGANVLTF.

The genes are TRBV30 and TRBJ1-1, with D possibly matching TRBD1 (5 bases). There are 13 residues in the CDR3. Germline assignment: CDR1 GTSNPN and CDR2 SVGIG (reference sequence). Between the trimmed V and J ends, which lost 4 bases and 3 bases, there was a span of 12 bases. This CDR3 is CAWNGRADTEAFF. The CDR3, as DNA: TGTGCCTGGAACGGCAGGGCGGACACTGAAGCTTTCTTT.

This clone has only a few counts. The V call is TRBV4-1, the J call TRBJ2-5, with a possible D match to TRBD1 (5 bases). CDR1 and CDR2 from the germline V gene are MGHRA and YSYEKL. CDR3 size: 15 residues. Trimming pared 0 bases from V and 6 bases from J, leaving 14 bases between. CDR3 residues: CASSQDNSRAQTQYF. The CDR3 DNA is TGCGCCAGCAGCCAAGATAACTCCAGGGCTCAGACCCAGTACTTC.

This chain uses TRBV11-2 with TRBJ2-7; 8 bases are shared with TRBD1. V gave up 4 bases and J gave up 3 bases; unmatched junction bases: 8. The CDR3 has 15 amino acids. Germline CDR1 and CDR2: SGHAT and FQNNGV. CDR3 coding DNA: TGTGCCAGCAGCTCCGGGGTAGGACAGGGCTACGAGCAGTACTTC. It encodes CASSSGVGQGYEQYF.

The V gene is TRBV19, the J gene TRBJ2-1; TRBD2 aligns across 12 bases. The CDR3 has 18 amino acids. Germline V lookup: CDR1 LNHDA, CDR2 SQIVND (reference sequence). V shed 4 bases and J 0 bases; nucleotides not matched to a gene: 7. The CDR3 nucleotides are TGTGCCAGTAGTACCGCTAGCGGGGGGGGGAGCTCCTACAATGAGCAGTTCTTC. Amino acid sequence: CASSTASGGGSSYNEQFF.

This chain joins TRBV4-1 and TRBJ2-7; perhaps TRBD1 as D (5 bases). This CDR3 contains 14 residues. V lost 2 bases and J 2 bases, leaving 10 bases between the germline ends. Per the germline V gene, CDR1 is MGHRA and CDR2 is YSYEKL. CDR3 bases: TGCGCCAGCAGCCAAACTACAGGAGCCTACGAGCAGTACTTC. Residues: CASSQTTGAYEQYF.

The genes are TRBV4-2 and TRBJ2-5, with D maybe TRBD1 (5 bases). The better agreement between TRBJ2-7 and the DNA end casts doubt on the J call. From germline, CDR1 is LGHNA and CDR2 YNFKEQ. The length of the CDR3 is 14 residues. The CDR3 protein is CASSITTAVYEQYF. The CDR3 bases are TGTGCCAGCAGCATAACGACAGCCGTGTACGAGCAGTACTTC.

The chain has TRBV5-4 and TRBJ2-5, with 7 nucleotides matching TRBD1. The CDR3 length is 15 residues. After removal of 4 bases from V and 2 bases from J, the junction contained 8 bases not matched to a gene. CDR1 and CDR2 from the germline V gene are SGHNT and YYREEE (reference sequence). The CDR3 region is CASSPGTAQQETQYF. The CDR3 nucleotides read TGTGCCAGCAGCCCTGGGACAGCTCAGCAAGAGACCCAGTACTTC.